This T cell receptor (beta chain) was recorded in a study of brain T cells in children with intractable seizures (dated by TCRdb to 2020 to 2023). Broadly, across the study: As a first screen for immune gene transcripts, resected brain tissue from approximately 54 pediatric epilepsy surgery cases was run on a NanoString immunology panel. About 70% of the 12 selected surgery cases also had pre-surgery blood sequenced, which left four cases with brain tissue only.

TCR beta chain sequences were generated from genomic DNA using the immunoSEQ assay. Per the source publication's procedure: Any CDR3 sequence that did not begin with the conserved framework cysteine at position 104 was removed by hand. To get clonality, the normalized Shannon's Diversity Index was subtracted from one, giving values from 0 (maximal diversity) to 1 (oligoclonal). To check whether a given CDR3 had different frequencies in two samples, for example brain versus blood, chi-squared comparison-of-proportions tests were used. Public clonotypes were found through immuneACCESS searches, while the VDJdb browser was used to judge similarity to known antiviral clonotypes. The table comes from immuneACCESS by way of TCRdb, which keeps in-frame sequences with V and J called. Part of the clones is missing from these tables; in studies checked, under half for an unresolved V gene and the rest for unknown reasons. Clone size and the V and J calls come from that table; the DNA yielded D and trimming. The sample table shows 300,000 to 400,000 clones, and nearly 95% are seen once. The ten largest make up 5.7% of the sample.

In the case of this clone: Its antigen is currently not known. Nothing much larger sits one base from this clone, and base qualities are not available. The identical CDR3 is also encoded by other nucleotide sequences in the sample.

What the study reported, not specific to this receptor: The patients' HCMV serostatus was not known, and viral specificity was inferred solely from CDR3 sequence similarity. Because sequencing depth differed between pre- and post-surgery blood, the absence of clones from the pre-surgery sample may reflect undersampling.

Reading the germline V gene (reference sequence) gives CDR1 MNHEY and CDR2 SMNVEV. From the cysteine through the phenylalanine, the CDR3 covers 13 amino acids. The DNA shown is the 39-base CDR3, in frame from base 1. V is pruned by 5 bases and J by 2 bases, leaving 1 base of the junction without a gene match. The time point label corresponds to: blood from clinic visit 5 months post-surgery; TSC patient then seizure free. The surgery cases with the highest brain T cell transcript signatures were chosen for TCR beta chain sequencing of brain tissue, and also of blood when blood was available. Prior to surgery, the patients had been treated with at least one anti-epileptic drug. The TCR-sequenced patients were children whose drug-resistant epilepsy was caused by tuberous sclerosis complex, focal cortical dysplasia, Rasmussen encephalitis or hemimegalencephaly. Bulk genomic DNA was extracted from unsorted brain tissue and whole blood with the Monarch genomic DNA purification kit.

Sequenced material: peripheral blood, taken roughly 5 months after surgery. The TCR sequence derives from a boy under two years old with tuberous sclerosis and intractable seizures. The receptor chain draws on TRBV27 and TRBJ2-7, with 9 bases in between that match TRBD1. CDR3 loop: CASSRTGAYEQYF. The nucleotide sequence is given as TGTGCCAGCAGTCGGACAGGGGCCTACGAGCAGTACTTC.